This TCR beta chain was sequenced for a study of OX40 agonist ivuxolimab in advanced cancers. For the study at large: The diagnoses of dose-escalation patients were hepatocellular carcinoma, melanoma, renal cell or head and neck cancer. Anti-PD-1, anti-PD-L1 or anti-CTLA-4 therapy given earlier was allowed, and 40% had some.

Method: immunoSEQ multiplex PCR; TCRdb's copy keeps in-frame clones and lacks some. The sample consists of nearly 80,000 clones, about 80% of them appearing once. At cycle 4 day 1, cycle 7 day 1, and baseline, blood was sampled. CDR1 SGHTA and CDR2 FQGNSA come from the germline V gene. The CDR3 totals 12 residues. V lost 4 bases to trimming and J lost 9 bases, with 10 bases between them. V usage is TRBV7-2 and J usage is TRBJ2-1; tentative D call: TRBD2 (5 bases). This TCR was recovered from an adult with an advanced solid tumor such as melanoma, head and neck, liver or kidney cancer. Specimen: CD4+ or CD8+ T cells sorted from blood, collected in a trial of the OX40 agonist ivuxolimab. The CDR3 bases are TGTGCCAGCAGCTCATTCAGCGGTGAGCAGTTCTTC. It codes for CASSSFSGEQFF.